Below are 6 T cell receptor beta chains sequenced from a single sample in a study of cytomegalovirus exposure and HLA in healthy donors. Use of 60 Vbeta and 13 Jbeta primers characterized the PCR. The protocol was immunoSEQ multiplex PCR, while the TCRdb copy is restricted to in-frame clones and leaves out a portion. This sample's table reports some 83,000 clones. Sequenced: PBMCs. The receptors were gathered from a woman in her 30s in good health and CMV-seronegative.

The CDR3 bases are TGTGCCAGCAGAGTTCAGGGTAGCAATCAGCCCCAGCATTTT. Translation gives CASRVQGSNQPQHF. The rearrangement joins TRBV6-6 to TRBJ1-5, with D maybe TRBD1 (5 bases). The V end was cut by 6 bases, the J end by 0 bases, with 9 bases between. This CDR3 has 14 amino acids. The germline V gene encodes CDR1 MNHNY and CDR2 SVGAGI (reference sequence).

This chain uses TRBV5-6 with TRBJ2-7; 13 bases align to TRBD2. The CDR3 is 13 residues long. CDR1 is SGHDT, CDR2 YYEEEE, per germline. J lost 9 bases, V lost 7 bases, and 7 bases had no gene match. The CDR3 reads CASQGTSGAPQYF. Written as DNA, the CDR3 is TGTGCCAGCCAAGGGACTAGCGGGGCCCCGCAGTACTTC.

The CDR3 reads CASSLGLATDTQYF. CDR3 nucleotides: TGTGCCAGCAGCTTAGGTCTAGCGACAGATACGCAGTATTTT. V is TRBV7-9 and J is TRBJ2-3, with D perhaps TRBD2 (6 bases). Deletions cut 1 base from V and 3 bases from J, with 8 bases between. Germline V lookup: CDR1 SEHNR, CDR2 FQNEAQ (reference sequence). The CDR3 totals 14 residues.

The gene calls are TRBV7-8 and TRBJ1-3; 12 bases line up with TRBD1. CDR3 length equals 17 residues. Germline CDR1 reads SGHVS; CDR2 reads FQNEAQ. Trimming took 4 bases from V and 2 from J; bases not matched to a gene: 6. The CDR3 nucleotides are TGTGCCAGCAGCTCTGACCGGGACAGGGGGCCTGGAAACACCATATATTTT. It specifies CASSSDRDRGPGNTIYF.

The chain joins TRBV6-6 to TRBJ2-1; TRBD1 matches at 7 bases. This CDR3 region has 16 residues. V lost 7 bases to trimming and J lost 4 bases; unmatched junction nucleotides: 13. The germline CDR1 and CDR2 sequences are MNHNY and SVGAGI (reference sequence). CDR3 sequence: CASTGQGAGGYNEQFF. The CDR3 DNA sequence: TGTGCCAGCACAGGACAAGGGGCAGGGGGATACAATGAGCAGTTCTTC.

This rearrangement joins TRBV6-6 to TRBJ2-3, with D unresolved. The ends were cut back, 4 bases at V and 2 bases at J, with 4 bases in the middle. This CDR3 has 12 residues. From germline, CDR1 is MNHNY and CDR2 SVGAGI (reference sequence). CDR3 protein: CASSSFTDTQYF. CDR3 nucleotide sequence: TGTGCCAGCAGTTCATTCACAGATACGCAGTATTTT.